The clone carrying this T cell receptor beta chain was recorded many times. From germline, CDR1 is SQVTM and CDR2 ANQGSEA. The CDR3 is made up of 14 amino acids. The V end lost 2 bases, the J end lost 7 bases, and 15 bases lay between the germline ends. In TCRdb, the 5' RACE reads were re-called with MiXCR into one record per CDR3 protein. The sample contains 700,000 to 950,000 distinct CDR3 sequences, roughly an eighth of which appear only once. This specimen comes from a study of identical twins. The same specimen was also included in a second study, on yellow fever vaccine responses in identical twins.

This chain connects TRBV29-1 to TRBJ1-5; D ambiguous. Sequencing input: PBMCs. The TCR comes from a woman in her late teens or twenties in good health. The DNA for the CDR3 is TGCAGCGTTGAATCAGGACCTGACGGGCAGCCCCAGCATTTT. Its protein is CSVESGPDGQPQHF. Looking up the rest from reference TRBV29-1 and TRBJ1-5 gives the full variable domain: SAVISQKPSRDICQRGTSLTIQCQVDSQVTMMFWYRQQPGQSLTLIATANQGSEATYESGFVIDKFPISRPNLTFSTLTVSNMSPEDSSIYLCSVESGPDGQPQHFGDGTRLSIL.